The 22 T cell receptor beta chains presented below share a single source sample, sequenced in a study of T cell responses to AZD1222 COVID-19 vaccine. The table came from immunoSEQ multiplex PCR; TCRdb's copy has only in-frame clones and leaves some out. Of over 150,000 clones listed, roughly 89% were seen once; the top ten hold around 1.7%. The sample here was peripheral blood, taken on day 0 of AZD1222 vaccination. The receptor source for this set is an adult in good health.

The chain carries TRBV30 and TRBJ1-1; D remains unclear. Per germline, CDR1 GTSNPN and CDR2 SVGIG (reference sequence). There are 14 residues in the CDR3. Trimming left V 3 bases short and J 1 base short, with 12 bases between. The CDR3 region has the DNA TGTGCCTGGAGGAGGTGGGGTCCGAACACTGAAGCTTTCTTT. It translates to CAWRRWGPNTEAFF.

The V and J genes are TRBV6-5 and TRBJ1-4, with a possible D match to TRBD1 (5 bases). Trimming pared 4 bases from V and 0 bases from J, leaving 12 bases between. The CDR3 length is 16 residues. Germline CDR1 is MNHEY and CDR2 is SVGAGI. The CDR3 reads CASSSTALATNEKLFF. In DNA, the CDR3 is TGTGCCAGCAGTTCGACAGCTCTTGCAACTAATGAAAAACTGTTTTTT.

The V call is TRBV5-6, the J call TRBJ1-2, with a weak D call TRBD1 (5 bases). The germline V gene encodes CDR1 SGHDT and CDR2 YYEEEE. The V gene lost 1 base and the J gene lost 4 bases, with 14 bases spanning the gap. The CDR3 is made up of 15 amino acids. This CDR3 reads CASSLMGEWAYGYTF. The CDR3, as DNA: TGTGCCAGCAGCTTGATGGGGGAATGGGCCTATGGCTACACCTTC.

This clone was recorded only once. The gene calls are TRBV30 and TRBJ2-7, with 8 bases that match TRBD1. V lost 3 bases to trimming and J lost 1 base; unmatched junction nucleotides: 5. This CDR3 spans 14 amino acids. Germline CDR1 is GTSNPN and CDR2 is SVGIG (reference sequence). For the CDR3, the DNA is TGTGCCTGGAGGTCCAGGGGGCGATCCTACGAGCAGTACTTC. This gives the protein CAWRSRGRSYEQYF.

This chain joins TRBV9 and TRBJ1-6; D gene ambiguous. This CDR3 is built from 16 residues. V was cut by 0 bases and J by 5 bases, with 12 bases left in between. Germline V gene data show CDR1 as SGDLS and CDR2 as YYNGEE. CDR3 loop: CASSVVKDGNNSPLHF. CDR3 sequence (DNA): TGTGCCAGCAGCGTAGTAAAGGACGGGAATAATTCACCCCTCCACTTT.

The chain links TRBV6-5 to TRBJ2-7; 9 bases match TRBD1. CDR3 length: 15 amino acids. V trimming: 7 bases; J trimming: 3 bases; junction bases outside the gene matches: 10. Germline V gives CDR1 MNHEY, CDR2 SVGAGI. The CDR3 here is CASTQGRTGDYEQYF. The CDR3 DNA is TGTGCCAGCACCCAAGGGAGGACAGGGGACTACGAGCAGTACTTC.

The V call is TRBV4-1, the J call TRBJ1-5; the D is unclear. Trimming shortened V by 1 base and J by 8 bases, and 18 bases separated the two germline ends. Germline V gene sequence: CDR1 MGHRA, CDR2 YSYEKL. The CDR3 has 16 residues. DNA for the CDR3: TGCGCCAGCAGCCAAGGAAACCCGACCTCTCAAGAGCCCCAGCATTTT. This encodes CASSQGNPTSQEPQHF.

This clone has more than one count but fewer than ten. The CDR3 DNA is TGTGCCAGCAGTTTGAGGGAGGGCACTGAAGCTTTCTTT. It translates to CASSLREGTEAFF. The chain is built from TRBV12-3 or TRBV12-4 and TRBJ1-1, with unresolved D. This CDR3 region has 13 residues. With 3 bases removed from V and 4 bases from J, the gap between germline ends came to 9 bases.

The chain joins TRBV11-2 to TRBJ2-2; maybe TRBD1 (5 bases). The CDR3 consists of 15 residues. Germline V gene lookup returns CDR1 SGHAT and CDR2 FQNNGV. The V and J ends lost 3 bases and 6 bases respectively, with 14 bases between them. Written as DNA, the CDR3 is TGTGCCAGCAGCTTTCTCAGGGTAAAGGCCGGGGAGCTGTTTTTT. It translates to CASSFLRVKAGELFF. Using reference TRBV11-2 and TRBJ2-2 for the parts outside the CDR3, the full variable domain is EAGVAQSPRYKIIEKRQSVAFWCNPISGHATLYWYQQILGQGPKLLIQFQNNGVVDDSQLPKDRFSAERLKGVDSTLKIQPAKLEDSAVYLCASSFLRVKAGELFFGEGSRLTVL.

The V gene is TRBV7-9, the J gene TRBJ1-6, with 7 nucleotides matching TRBD1. V shed 5 bases and J 7 bases; nucleotides not matched to a gene: 5. The length of the CDR3 is 14 residues. Germline V gene sequence: CDR1 SEHNR, CDR2 FQNEAQ (reference sequence). DNA of the CDR3: TGTGCCAGCAGCCCGACAGGGACAAATTCACCCCTCCACTTT. Protein product: CASSPTGTNSPLHF.

This clone was counted once. The genes are TRBV10-1 and TRBJ2-1; no definite D call. The CDR3 contains 15 residues. Germline values: CDR1 WNHNN, CDR2 SYGVQD (reference sequence). The germline V and J ends were trimmed by 1 base and 0 bases, with 7 bases remaining between them. The CDR3 DNA sequence: TGCGCCAGCAGTGAGTTACAGAGCTCCTACAATGAGCAGTTCTTC. Its protein product is CASSELQSSYNEQFF.

This chain joins TRBV6-5 and TRBJ2-7, with 7 bases aligning to TRBD2. Germline V gene data show CDR1 as MNHEY and CDR2 as SVGAGI. After removal of 7 bases from V and 0 bases from J, the junction contained 6 bases not matched to a gene. The CDR3 runs to 14 residues. The CDR3 loop is CASTRDYSSYEQYF. In DNA form, the CDR3 reads TGTGCCAGCACAAGGGACTATAGCTCCTACGAGCAGTACTTC.

The chain employs TRBV28 and TRBJ2-3; D tentatively reads TRBD1 or TRBD2 (6 bases each). The CDR3 has 15 residues. The germline V gene encodes CDR1 MDHEN and CDR2 SYDVKM. Trimming took off 3 bases at V and 2 bases at J, with 12 bases between the two ends. The CDR3 region has the DNA TGTGCCAGCAGTTTTAGGAGGGGGATCACAGATACGCAGTATTTT. It codes for CASSFRRGITDTQYF.

The chain joins TRBV7-2 to TRBJ2-7; 11 nucleotides line up with TRBD2. V trimming: 6 bases; J trimming: 2 bases; junction bases outside the gene matches: 6. The germline gives CDR1 SGHTA, CDR2 FQGNSA. The CDR3 contains 15 residues. The CDR3 is CASRSSGGQAYEQYF. The CDR3 DNA sequence: TGTGCCAGCAGGTCTAGCGGGGGGCAGGCCTACGAGCAGTACTTC. The complete variable domain, with remaining parts taken from reference TRBV7-2 and TRBJ2-7, reads GAGVSQSPSNKVTEKGKDVELRCDPISGHTALYWYRQSLGQGLEFLIYFQGNSAPDKSGLPSDRFSAERTGGSVSTLTIQRTQQEDSAVYLCASRSSGGQAYEQYFGPGTRLTVT.

The gene calls are TRBV7-9 and TRBJ2-1, with 9 nucleotides matching TRBD1. The CDR3 consists of 14 residues. J was trimmed by 7 bases and V by 3 bases; bases with no gene match: 4. The germline CDR1 and CDR2 sequences are SEHNR and FQNEAQ (reference sequence). CDR3 protein: CASSLLTGGNEQFF. For the CDR3, the DNA is TGTGCCAGCAGCTTGTTGACAGGGGGAAATGAGCAGTTCTTC.

The rearrangement links TRBV5-6 to TRBJ2-7, with 11 bases aligning to TRBD2. Losses at the gene ends were 4 bases for V and 2 bases for J; bases not matched to a gene: 8. The length of the CDR3 is 16 residues. Germline CDR1 and CDR2: SGHDT and YYEEEE. The CDR3 region is CASSRPGLAVPYEQYF. The CDR3 DNA reads as TGTGCCAGCAGCAGACCGGGACTAGCGGTGCCCTACGAGCAGTACTTC.

The V gene is TRBV6-5, the J gene TRBJ1-1; D not resolved. The germline CDR1 and CDR2 sequences are MNHEY and SVGAGI. CDR3 length: 13 amino acids. The germline V and J ends were trimmed by 2 bases and 6 bases, with 10 bases remaining between them. The CDR3: CASSYGTTSEAFF. In DNA form, the CDR3 reads TGTGCCAGCAGTTACGGCACTACGTCTGAAGCTTTCTTT.

This clone was seen more than once but under ten times. The J gene is TRBJ1-5, the V gene TRBV6-5; D possibly corresponds to TRBD1 (5 bases). The CDR3 is 14 residues long. Germline CDR1 and CDR2: MNHEY and SVGAGI. V gave up 2 bases and J gave up 7 bases, with 12 bases separating them. The CDR3 protein is CASSYRRDRQPQHF. Written as DNA, the CDR3 is TGTGCCAGCAGTTACCGCAGGGATCGACAGCCCCAGCATTTT.

This chain connects TRBV7-9 to TRBJ2-7, with a possible D match to TRBD1 (6 bases). The CDR3 totals 14 residues. V was cut by 5 bases and J by 4 bases, with 15 bases left in between. Germline CDR1 is SEHNR and CDR2 is FQNEAQ (reference sequence). The CDR3 spells CASSPRQGKYEQYF. CDR3 sequence (DNA): TGTGCCAGCAGCCCAAGGCAGGGGAAATACGAGCAGTACTTC. The full variable domain, completed using reference TRBV7-9 and TRBJ2-7, is DTGVSQNPRHKITKRGQNVTFRCDPISEHNRLYWYRQTLGQGPEFLTYFQNEAQLEKSRLLSDRFSAERPKGSFSTLEIQRTEQGDSAMYLCASSPRQGKYEQYFGPGTRLTVT.

This chain connects TRBV5-5 to TRBJ2-3; D is unresolved. The CDR3 spans 14 residues. Germline loops: CDR1 SGHKS, CDR2 YYEKEE (reference sequence). Trimming removed 3 bases from V and 1 base from J, with 9 bases in between. The CDR3 DNA sequence: TGTGCCAGCAGCTCATTGCTGGGCACAGATACGCAGTATTTT. Translation gives CASSSLLGTDTQYF.

This chain connects TRBV18 to TRBJ1-1; no clear D gene. Germline assignment: CDR1 KGHSH and CDR2 LQKENI. Trimming pared 6 bases from V and 1 base from J, leaving 9 bases between. CDR3 length: 13 amino acids. CDR3 sequence (DNA): TGTGCCAGCTCTGGAAGGGAGAACACTGAAGCTTTCTTT. It specifies CASSGRENTEAFF.

The gene calls are TRBV12-3 or TRBV12-4 and TRBJ1-2; D gene ambiguous. With 5 bases removed from V and 7 bases from J, the gap between germline ends came to 8 bases. The CDR3 is 11 residues long. In DNA, the CDR3 is TGTGCCAGCAGTCTGGTGGCTGGCTACACCTTC. It codes for CASSLVAGYTF.